This TCR beta chain was identified during a study of beta chain features in type 1 diabetes. Turning to the study itself: When patients were set against healthy donors, age, gender and cell yields were similar.

The V and J ends lost 7 bases and 0 bases, in that order; junction bases with no gene match: 6. The CDR3 totals 17 residues. The germline CDR1 and CDR2 sequences are MNHEY and SMNVEV (reference sequence). This clone was picked up a small number of times. The antigen is not known. Expressed TCRB transcripts were sequenced after all isolated RNA was converted to cDNA. Sequenced by immunoSEQ multiplex PCR; TCRdb stores in-frame clones only, minus some. The data show 630,000 or so clones, with around 15% seen just once and 0.035% to 0.045% held by the top ten. Study outcomes and limitations: At VDJ recombination sites, type 1 diabetes patients had fewer insertions and more deleted nucleotides. Shortening that was moderate but significant affected the TCRB CDR3s of Type 1 diabetes patients in all four CD4+ subsets.

Using CD45RO/CCR7/CD25/CD127/CD95/CD27, CD4+ naive, central memory, regulatory and stem cell-like memory cells were sorted. Sample: naive CD4+ T cells from blood. The V gene is TRBV27, the J gene TRBJ1-4, with 12 nucleotides matching TRBD1. The receptor was isolated from a man aged 18 to 29 with type 1 diabetes. This chain's CDR3 is CASTPGQGAATNEKLFF. CDR3 DNA: TGTGCCAGCACCCCGGGACAGGGGGCTGCAACTAATGAAAAACTGTTTTTT.